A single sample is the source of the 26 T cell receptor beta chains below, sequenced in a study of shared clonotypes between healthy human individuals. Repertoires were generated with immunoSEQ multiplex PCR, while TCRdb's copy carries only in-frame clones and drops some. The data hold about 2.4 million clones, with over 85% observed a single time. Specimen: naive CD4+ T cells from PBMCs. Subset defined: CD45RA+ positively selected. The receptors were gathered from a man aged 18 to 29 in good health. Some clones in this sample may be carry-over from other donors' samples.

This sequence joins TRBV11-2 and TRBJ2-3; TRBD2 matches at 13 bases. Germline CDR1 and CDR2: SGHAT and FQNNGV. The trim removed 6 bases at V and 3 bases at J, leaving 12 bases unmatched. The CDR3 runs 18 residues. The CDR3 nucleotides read TGTGCCAGCAGGTTCGGACTAGCGGGAGAGGTATCGACAGATACGCAGTATTTT. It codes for CASRFGLAGEVSTDTQYF.

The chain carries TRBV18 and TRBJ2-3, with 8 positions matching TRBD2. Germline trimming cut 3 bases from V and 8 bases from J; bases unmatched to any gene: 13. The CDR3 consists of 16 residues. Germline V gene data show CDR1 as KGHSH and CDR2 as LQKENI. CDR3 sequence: CASSPLAGGPAGTQYF. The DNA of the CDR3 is TGTGCCAGCTCACCGTTGGCGGGAGGCCCCGCGGGTACGCAGTATTTT.

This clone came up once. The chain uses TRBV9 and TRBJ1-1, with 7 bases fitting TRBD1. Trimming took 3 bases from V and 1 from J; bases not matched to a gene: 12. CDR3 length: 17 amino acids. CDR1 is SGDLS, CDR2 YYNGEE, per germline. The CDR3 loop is CASSARGHVRGNTEAFF. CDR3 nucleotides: TGTGCCAGCAGCGCAAGGGGGCATGTCCGGGGGAACACTGAAGCTTTCTTT.

CDR3 sequence: CASSLMVGTQETQYF. CDR3 coding DNA: TGCGCCAGCAGCTTGATGGTGGGGACTCAAGAGACCCAGTACTTC. This chain uses TRBV5-1 with TRBJ2-5; D perhaps matches TRBD2 (6 bases). Germline V gene data show CDR1 as SGHRS and CDR2 as YFSETQ. The CDR3 length is 15 residues. Between the trimmed V and J ends, which lost 1 base and 2 bases, there was a span of 12 bases.

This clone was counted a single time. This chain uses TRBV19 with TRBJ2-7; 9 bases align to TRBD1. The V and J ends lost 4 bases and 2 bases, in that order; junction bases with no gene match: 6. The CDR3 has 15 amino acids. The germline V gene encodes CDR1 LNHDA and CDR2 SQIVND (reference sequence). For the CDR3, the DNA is TGTGCCAGTAGTACTTTGGGGACAGGGACCTACGAGCAGTACTTC. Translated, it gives CASSTLGTGTYEQYF.

This CDR3 is CASTENWLNEQFF. For the CDR3, the DNA is TGTGCCAGCACCGAGAACTGGCTTAATGAGCAGTTCTTC. This chain links TRBV7-8 with TRBJ2-1; no clear D. Germline CDR1 SGHVS, CDR2 FQNEAQ. This CDR3 has 13 amino acids. V was trimmed by 7 bases and J by 7 bases, leaving 14 bases between them.

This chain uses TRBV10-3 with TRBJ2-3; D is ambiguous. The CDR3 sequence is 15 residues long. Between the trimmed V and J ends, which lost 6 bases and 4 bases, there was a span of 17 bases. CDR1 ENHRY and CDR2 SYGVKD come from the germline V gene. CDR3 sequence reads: CAIRTQATNSDTQYF. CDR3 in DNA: TGTGCCATCAGGACCCAGGCTACCAACTCAGATACGCAGTATTTT.

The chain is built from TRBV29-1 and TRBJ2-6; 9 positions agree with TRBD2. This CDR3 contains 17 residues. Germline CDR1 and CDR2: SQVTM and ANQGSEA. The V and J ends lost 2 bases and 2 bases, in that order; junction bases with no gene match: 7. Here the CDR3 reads CSVELREGLAGANVLTF. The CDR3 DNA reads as TGCAGCGTTGAATTGCGGGAGGGCCTAGCTGGGGCCAACGTCCTGACTTTC.

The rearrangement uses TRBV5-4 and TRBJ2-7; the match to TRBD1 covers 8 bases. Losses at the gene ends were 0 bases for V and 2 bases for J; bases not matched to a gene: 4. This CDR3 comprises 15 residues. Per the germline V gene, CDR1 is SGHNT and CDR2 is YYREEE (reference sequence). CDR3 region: CASSLGNRGAYEQYF. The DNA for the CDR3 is TGTGCCAGCAGCTTGGGAAACAGGGGGGCCTACGAGCAGTACTTC. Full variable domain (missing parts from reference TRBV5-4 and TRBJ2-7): ETGVTQSPTHLIKTRGQQVTLRCSSQSGHNTVSWYQQALGQGPQFIFQYYREEENGRGNFPPRFSGLQFPNYSSELNVNALELDDSALYLCASSLGNRGAYEQYFGPGTRLTVT.

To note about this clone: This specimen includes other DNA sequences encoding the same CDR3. CDR3 loop: CASSQTDTQYF. DNA of the CDR3: TGTGCCAGCTCCCAGACAGATACGCAGTATTTT. The J gene is TRBJ2-3, the V gene TRBV7-2; D is uncertain. V gave up 8 bases and J gave up 3 bases, with 6 bases separating them. The germline V gene encodes CDR1 SGHTA and CDR2 FQGNSA. The CDR3 has 11 residues.

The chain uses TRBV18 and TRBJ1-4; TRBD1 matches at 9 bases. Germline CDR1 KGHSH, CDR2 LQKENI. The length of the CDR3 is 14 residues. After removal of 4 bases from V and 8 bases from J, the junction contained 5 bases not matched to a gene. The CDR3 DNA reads TGTGCCAGCTCACGGACAGGGGTAAAGGAAAAACTGTTTTTT. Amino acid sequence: CASSRTGVKEKLFF.

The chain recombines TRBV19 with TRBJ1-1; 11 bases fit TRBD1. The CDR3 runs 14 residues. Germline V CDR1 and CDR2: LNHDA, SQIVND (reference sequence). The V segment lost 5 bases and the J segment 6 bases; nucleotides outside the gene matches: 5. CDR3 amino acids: CASSAGQGAPEAFF. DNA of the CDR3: TGTGCCAGTAGTGCAGGACAGGGGGCACCTGAAGCTTTCTTT.

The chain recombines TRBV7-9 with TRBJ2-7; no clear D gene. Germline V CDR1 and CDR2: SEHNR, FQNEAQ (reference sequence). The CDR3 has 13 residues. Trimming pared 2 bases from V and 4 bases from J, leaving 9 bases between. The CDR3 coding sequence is TGTGCCAGCAGCTTAACAGACGCTTACGAGCAGTACTTC. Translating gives CASSLTDAYEQYF.

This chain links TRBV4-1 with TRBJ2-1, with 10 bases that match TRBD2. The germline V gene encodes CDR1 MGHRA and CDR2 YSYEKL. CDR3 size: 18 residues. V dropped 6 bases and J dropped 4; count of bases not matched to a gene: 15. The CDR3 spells CASSHLGLHSGRYNEQFF. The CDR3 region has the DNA TGCGCCAGCAGTCATCTGGGACTACATAGCGGGAGGTACAATGAGCAGTTCTTC.

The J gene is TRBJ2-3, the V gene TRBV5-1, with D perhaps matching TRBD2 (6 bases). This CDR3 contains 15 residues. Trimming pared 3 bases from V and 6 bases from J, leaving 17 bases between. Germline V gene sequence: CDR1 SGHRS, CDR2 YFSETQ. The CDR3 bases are TGCGCCAGCAGCTCCGGAGGGGCGCCTGGGGATACGCAGTATTTT. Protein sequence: CASSSGGAPGDTQYF.

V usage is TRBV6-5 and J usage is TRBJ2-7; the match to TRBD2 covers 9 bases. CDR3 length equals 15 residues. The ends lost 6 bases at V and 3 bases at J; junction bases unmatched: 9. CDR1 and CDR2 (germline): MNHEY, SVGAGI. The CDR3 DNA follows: TGTGCCAGCAGAAACCCCCTAGCGGGACGCTACGAGCAGTACTTC. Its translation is CASRNPLAGRYEQYF.

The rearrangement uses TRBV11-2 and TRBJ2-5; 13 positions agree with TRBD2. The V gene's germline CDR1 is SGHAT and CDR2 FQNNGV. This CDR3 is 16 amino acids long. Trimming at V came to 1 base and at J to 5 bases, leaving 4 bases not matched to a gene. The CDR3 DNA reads TGTGCCAGCAGCTTAGTGGCGACTAGCGGGGGGGAGACCCAGTACTTC. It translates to CASSLVATSGGETQYF.

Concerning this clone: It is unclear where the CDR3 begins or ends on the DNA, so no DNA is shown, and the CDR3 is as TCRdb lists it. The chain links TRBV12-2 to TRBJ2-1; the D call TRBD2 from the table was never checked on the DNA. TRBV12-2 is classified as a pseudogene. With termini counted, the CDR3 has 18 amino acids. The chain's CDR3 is CASRLWWGSGSSYNEQFF.

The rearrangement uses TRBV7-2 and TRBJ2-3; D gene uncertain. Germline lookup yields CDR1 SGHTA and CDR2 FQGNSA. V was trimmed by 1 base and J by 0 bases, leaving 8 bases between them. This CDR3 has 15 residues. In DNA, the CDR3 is TGTGCCAGCAGCTTAGGATTTTCTAGCACAGATACGCAGTATTTT. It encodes CASSLGFSSTDTQYF.

This chain's CDR3 is CASSPPNGYYGYTF. In DNA form, the CDR3 reads TGTGCCAGCTCACCACCAAACGGCTACTATGGCTACACCTTC. The chain recombines TRBV18 with TRBJ1-2; D gene uncertain. Germline loops: CDR1 KGHSH, CDR2 LQKENI. The V end lost 0 bases, the J end lost 3 bases, and 8 bases lay between the germline ends. The CDR3 covers 14 residues.

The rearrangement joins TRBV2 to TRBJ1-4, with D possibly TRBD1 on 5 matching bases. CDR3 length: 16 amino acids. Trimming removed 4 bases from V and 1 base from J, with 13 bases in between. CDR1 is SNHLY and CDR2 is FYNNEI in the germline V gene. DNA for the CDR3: TGTGCCAGCAGTGTTCAGGGCCGTCAAACTAATGAAAAACTGTTTTTT. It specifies CASSVQGRQTNEKLFF. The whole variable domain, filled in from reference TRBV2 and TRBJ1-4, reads EPEVTQTPSHQVTQMGQEVILRCVPISNHLYFYWYRQILGQKVEFLVSFYNNEISEKSEIFDDQFSVERPDGSNFTLKIRSTKLEDSAMYFCASSVQGRQTNEKLFFGSGTQLSVL.

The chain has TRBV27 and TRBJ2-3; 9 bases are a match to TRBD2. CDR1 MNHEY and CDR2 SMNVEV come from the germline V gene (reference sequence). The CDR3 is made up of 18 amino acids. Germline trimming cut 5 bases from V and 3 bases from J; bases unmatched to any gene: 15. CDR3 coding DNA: TGTGCCAGCAGTCGAAAACGCGGGAGGGACCTAGGGACAGATACGCAGTATTTT. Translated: CASSRKRGRDLGTDTQYF.

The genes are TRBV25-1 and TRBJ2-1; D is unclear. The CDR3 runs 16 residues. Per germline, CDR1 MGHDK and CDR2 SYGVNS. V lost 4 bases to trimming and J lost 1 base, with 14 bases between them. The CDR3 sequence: CASSGPVSRSYNEQFF. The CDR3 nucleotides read TGTGCCAGCAGTGGGCCCGTAAGTCGGTCCTACAATGAGCAGTTCTTC.

CDR3 region: CATSRTGTGYTF. The CDR3 DNA is TGTGCCACCAGTAGGACCGGGACGGGCTACACCTTC. The J gene is TRBJ1-2, the V gene TRBV15; a weak D match, TRBD1 (5 bases). The CDR3 is 12 amino acids. Deletions cut 6 bases from V and 8 bases from J, with 13 bases between. Germline values: CDR1 LNHNV, CDR2 YYDKDF (reference sequence).

The CDR3 DNA is TGCGCCAGCAGCCTTCGGGACAGGGGCTCTCCTAACTATGGCTACACCTTC. Protein product: CASSLRDRGSPNYGYTF. The rearrangement uses TRBV5-1 and TRBJ1-2; 10 bases align to TRBD1. Trimming at V came to 4 bases and at J to 0 bases, leaving 9 bases not matched to a gene. CDR1 and CDR2 from the germline V gene are SGHRS and YFSETQ. The CDR3 has 17 residues.

In DNA, the CDR3 is TGCAGCGGCGGGACAGGGGGTGGTTTGGGCACAGATACGCAGTATTTT. Protein product: CSGGTGGGLGTDTQYF. V gene TRBV29-1 combines with J gene TRBJ2-3, with 11 bases that match TRBD1. CDR1 is SQVTM and CDR2 is ANQGSEA in the germline V gene. The CDR3 is made up of 16 amino acids. V gave up 7 bases and J gave up 1 base; unmatched junction bases: 10.